A single sample gave rise to the 18 T cell receptor beta chains below, sequenced in a study of T cells after yellow fever vaccination. TCRdb processed the 5' RACE reads anew with MiXCR; each CDR3 protein has one entry. The data hold some 240,000 distinct CDR3 sequences, with about 3% observed a single time. Sequencing used CD4+ T cells sorted from PBMCs, obtained 10 days after the yellow fever booster vaccination. These receptors originate from a man aged 18 to 29 who received the YFV17D yellow fever vaccine.

This clonotype was counted only a few times. The rearrangement links TRBV4-3 to TRBJ1-4; D is possibly TRBD1 (6 bases). Germline V gives CDR1 LGHNA, CDR2 YSLEER. The V end was cut by 0 bases, the J end by 8 bases, with 16 bases between. The CDR3 covers 16 residues. The CDR3 is CASSQDLRGGGEKLFF. DNA of the CDR3: TGCGCCAGCAGCCAAGATTTAAGGGGGGGAGGCGAAAAACTGTTTTTT.

The sample holds many counts of this clonotype. V gene TRBV29-1 combines with J gene TRBJ1-1; perhaps TRBD1 as D (6 bases). This CDR3 is 13 amino acids long. Between the trimmed V and J ends, which lost 7 bases and 4 bases, there was a span of 16 bases. Germline CDR1 is SQVTM and CDR2 is ANQGSEA. Here the CDR3 reads CSAGLGQTTEAFF. Here the CDR3 DNA reads TGCAGCGCGGGGCTGGGACAAACCACTGAAGCTTTCTTT.

This clonotype has a count of ten or more. V and J are TRBV28 and TRBJ1-6; 7 positions match TRBD1. The germline CDR1 and CDR2 sequences are MDHEN and SYDVKM. V shed 7 bases, J shed 7 bases, and the junction held 7 bases outside the gene matches. The length of the CDR3 is 14 residues. The CDR3 nucleotides read TGTGCCAGCACGCGGGGGACAGCCAATTCACCCCTCCACTTT. It codes for CASTRGTANSPLHF.

This clonotype has just a few counts. The rearrangement links TRBV5-4 to TRBJ2-5; D tentatively fits TRBD1 or TRBD2 (5 bases each). Germline CDR1 and CDR2: SGHNT and YYREEE (reference sequence). This CDR3 is 15 amino acids long. V was shortened by 5 bases and J by 4 bases, with 18 bases between the two germline ends. The DNA of the CDR3 is TGTGCCAGCAGTTCGATAGACCGGGGACCAGAGACCCAGTACTTC. Its translation is CASSSIDRGPETQYF.

This clonotype has a count of ten or more. This sequence joins TRBV6-6 and TRBJ1-5; tentatively, D is TRBD1 (6 bases). Trimming stripped 6 bases from V and 0 bases from J, with 9 bases between. Germline V gives CDR1 MNHNY, CDR2 SVGAGI (reference sequence). The CDR3 has 14 residues. CDR3 amino acids: CASSKGDSNQPQHF. The CDR3 coding sequence is TGTGCCAGCAGCAAGGGGGATAGCAATCAGCCCCAGCATTTT.

This clonotype was detected only a few times. The V and J genes are TRBV18 and TRBJ1-6; D is undetermined. V was clipped by 3 bases and J by 10 bases, with 19 bases between them. The germline gives CDR1 KGHSH, CDR2 LQKENI. This CDR3 has 16 residues. CDR3: CASSPRGRVASSPLHF. Written as DNA, the CDR3 is TGTGCCAGCTCACCCCGGGGTAGGGTGGCTAGCTCACCCCTCCACTTT.

This clonotype was observed at least ten times. V is TRBV6-5 and J is TRBJ2-3; 14 bases match TRBD2. V shed 0 bases, J shed 5 bases, and the junction held 1 base outside the gene matches. Germline loops: CDR1 MNHEY, CDR2 SVGAGI. The CDR3 runs 16 residues. This chain's CDR3 is CASSYSGLAGGDTQYF. The CDR3 nucleotides are TGTGCCAGCAGTTACTCCGGACTAGCGGGGGGAGATACGCAGTATTTT.

The chain recombines TRBV11-2 with TRBJ2-1, with TRBD2 matching 7 bases. The CDR3 extends over 15 amino acids. Germline V gene lookup returns CDR1 SGHAT and CDR2 FQNNGV. The ends lost 5 bases at V and 8 bases at J; junction bases unmatched: 12. The CDR3 spells CASSRLLAGDHEQFF. Here the CDR3 DNA reads TGTGCCAGCAGCCGCCTCCTCGCGGGGGACCATGAGCAGTTCTTC.

This clonotype was seen ten or more times. The rearrangement links TRBV19 to TRBJ2-7; the D gene is possibly TRBD2 (6 bases). V was shortened by 7 bases and J by 6 bases, with 13 bases between the two germline ends. The germline gives CDR1 LNHDA, CDR2 SQIVND (reference sequence). CDR3 size: 12 residues. The DNA of the CDR3 is TGTGCCAGTACCCAAGGAGGGTCCGAGCAGTACTTC. It specifies CASTQGGSEQYF.

At least ten counts were recorded for this clonotype. V is TRBV5-1 and J is TRBJ1-1; no clear D. In germline, CDR1 is SGHRS, CDR2 YFSETQ. The V and J ends lost 3 bases and 2 bases respectively, with 14 bases between them. The length of the CDR3 is 15 residues. The DNA for the CDR3 is TGCGCCAGCAGCTCCTTTTTCGGCAGCAACACTGAAGCTTTCTTT. Translated: CASSSFFGSNTEAFF.

This clonotype came up many times. V gene TRBV10-3 combines with J gene TRBJ2-6, with TRBD1 as a possible D gene (6 bases). V lost 6 bases and J 1 base, leaving 19 bases between the germline ends. Germline values: CDR1 ENHRY, CDR2 SYGVKD. This CDR3 region has 18 residues. The CDR3 bases are TGTGCCATCAGCGAAGGTCAGGGGATAGGGTCTGGGGCCAACGTCCTGACTTTC. This translates into CAISEGQGIGSGANVLTF.

The V gene is TRBV19, the J gene TRBJ2-1; D is uncertain. Germline V gives CDR1 LNHDA, CDR2 SQIVND (reference sequence). The CDR3 extends over 14 amino acids. The V and J ends lost 6 bases and 4 bases respectively, with 13 bases between them. Here the CDR3 DNA reads TGTGCCAGTAGCAAATTCGTCGGATACAATGAGCAGTTCTTC. Protein sequence: CASSKFVGYNEQFF.

This clonotype was picked up many times. The V call is TRBV7-2, the J call TRBJ2-3, with TRBD2 identical over 12 bases. In germline, CDR1 is SGHTA, CDR2 FQGNSA. This CDR3 comprises 15 residues. Trimming cost V 5 bases and J 6 bases; bases outside gene matches: 6. CDR3 sequence reads: CASSTWTSGADTQYF. The CDR3 DNA is TGTGCCAGCAGCACGTGGACTAGCGGGGCGGATACGCAGTATTTT. Full variable domain (outside the CDR3, taken from reference TRBV7-2 and TRBJ2-3): GAGVSQSPSNKVTEKGKDVELRCDPISGHTALYWYRQSLGQGLEFLIYFQGNSAPDKSGLPSDRFSAERTGGSVSTLTIQRTQQEDSAVYLCASSTWTSGADTQYFGPGTRLTVL.

This clonotype was recorded many times. The chain carries TRBV7-9 and TRBJ2-1; D possibly corresponds to TRBD2 (5 bases). Germline assignment: CDR1 SEHNR and CDR2 FQNEAQ (reference sequence). Trimming stripped 3 bases from V and 7 bases from J, with 13 bases between. The length of the CDR3 is 14 residues. The CDR3 is CASSFVREGNEQFF. The CDR3 bases are TGTGCCAGCAGCTTCGTACGGGAAGGGAATGAGCAGTTCTTC.

This clonotype was counted at least ten times. The chain uses TRBV18 and TRBJ2-2; possibly TRBD1 or TRBD2 for D (5 bases each). CDR1 is KGHSH and CDR2 is LQKENI in the germline V gene. The CDR3 runs to 16 residues. Trimming removed 2 bases at V and 7 bases at J, with 17 bases between. For the CDR3, the DNA is TGTGCCAGCTCACCAAATGGGGGTCCGGCCGTCGGGGAGCTGTTTTTT. Translation: CASSPNGGPAVGELFF.

In this sample, this clonotype turned up a few times. V gene TRBV5-4 combines with J gene TRBJ2-5; possible D gene TRBD1, 6 bases. The CDR3 consists of 16 residues. Germline-derived CDR1 and CDR2 are SGHNT and YYREEE (reference sequence). CDR3 DNA sequence: TGTGCGACTCCAGGGGAAACAGAAAGGACCCAAGAGACCCAGTACTTC. It codes for CATPGETERTQETQYF.

This clonotype was detected only a few times. The V call is TRBV7-8, the J call TRBJ1-1; the D gene is possibly TRBD1 (5 bases). V was cut by 10 bases and J by 1 base, with 16 bases left in between. In germline, CDR1 is SGHVS, CDR2 FQNEAQ. This CDR3 region has 14 residues. CDR3 nucleotide sequence: TGTGCCACCCGCGGGGGACGGGGGAACACTGAAGCTTTCTTT. It codes for CATRGGRGNTEAFF.

This clonotype was counted many times. The rearrangement joins TRBV20-1 to TRBJ1-3, with no clear D. The CDR3 length is 15 residues. Germline-derived CDR1 and CDR2 are DFQATT and SNEGSKA (reference sequence). The ends were cut back, 2 bases at V and 2 bases at J, with 13 bases in the middle. The CDR3 DNA sequence: TGCAGTGCTAGACGGTCACTTGTCCCTGGAAACACCATATATTTT. Its protein product is CSARRSLVPGNTIYF.